The 12 T cell receptor beta chains below were found in one sample sequenced in a study of blood T cell repertoires in COVID-19. Sequencing was performed with immunoSEQ multiplex PCR; in TCRdb, only in-frame clones are kept and a portion is missing. Of approximately 76,000 clones listed, 65% to 90% are singletons. Sequenced input: peripheral blood. Every receptor here comes from a woman aged 60-70 years with acute or convalescent COVID-19.

The rearrangement links TRBV23-1 to TRBJ2-5; possible D gene TRBD2, 6 bases. TRBV23-1 counts as an open reading frame of uncertain function. There are 18 residues in the CDR3. Between the trimmed V and J ends, which lost 4 bases and 4 bases, there was a span of 25 bases. DNA of the CDR3: TGCGCCAGCAGTCCCCCGGGGGTTGCAACGTTGTTGGGAGAGACCCAGTACTTC. It translates to CASSPPGVATLLGETQYF.

This sequence joins TRBV9 and TRBJ2-2; D not certain. There are 14 residues in the CDR3. Germline lookup yields CDR1 SGDLS and CDR2 YYNGEE. Trimming cost V 1 base and J 2 bases, with 6 bases left between them. The CDR3 loop reads CASSVSLNTGELFF. The DNA of the CDR3 is TGTGCCAGCAGCGTATCCCTAAACACCGGGGAGCTGTTTTTT.

This rearrangement joins TRBV11-2 to TRBJ1-1, with D unclear. The CDR3 runs 13 residues. V lost 0 bases, J lost 11 bases, and 13 bases lay in between. Per germline, CDR1 SGHAT and CDR2 FQNNGV. The CDR3 here is CASSLESGSVAFF. Here the CDR3 DNA reads TGTGCCAGCAGCTTAGAGTCTGGGAGCGTGGCTTTCTTT.

The chain uses TRBV5-1 and TRBJ2-3; a weak D match, TRBD1 (6 bases). V was cut by 5 bases and J by 3 bases, with 13 bases left in between. Germline V CDR1 and CDR2: SGHRS, YFSETQ. This CDR3 contains 14 residues. In DNA form, the CDR3 reads TGCGCCAGCAGTATGAGCAGGGGAACAGATACGCAGTATTTT. Translation: CASSMSRGTDTQYF.

The rearrangement links TRBV6-5 to TRBJ1-4; no clear D gene. V lost 8 bases, J lost 3 bases, and 10 bases lay in between. CDR3 length: 13 amino acids. CDR1 is MNHEY, CDR2 SVGAGI, per germline. The chain's CDR3 is CASGYSPNEKLFF. The CDR3, as DNA: TGTGCCAGCGGGTACAGCCCTAATGAAAAACTGTTTTTT.

This chain's CDR3 is CASSFLDRGSGNTIYF. CDR3 in DNA: TGTGCCAGCAGTTTCCTTGACAGGGGCTCTGGAAACACCATATATTTT. This chain connects TRBV6-5 to TRBJ1-3, with 8 nucleotides matching TRBD1. V lost 4 bases to trimming and J lost 0 bases; unmatched junction nucleotides: 5. The germline CDR1 and CDR2 sequences are MNHEY and SVGAGI. The CDR3 length is 16 residues.

V gene TRBV27 combines with J gene TRBJ2-5; D call uncertain. V lost 3 bases and J lost 2, with 4 bases in between. Germline CDR1 MNHEY, CDR2 SMNVEV (reference sequence). The CDR3 totals 12 residues. The CDR3 DNA reads TGTGCCAGCAGTTTCCTACAAGAGACCCAGTACTTC. Translation: CASSFLQETQYF.

The chain recombines TRBV19 with TRBJ1-4; 10 bases agree with TRBD1. Germline lookup yields CDR1 LNHDA and CDR2 SQIVND (reference sequence). The length of the CDR3 is 16 residues. V trimming: 5 bases; J trimming: 1 base; junction bases outside the gene matches: 4. CDR3 DNA: TGTGCCAGTAGTGGGGGGGACAGGGGAACTAATGAAAAACTGTTTTTT. This gives the protein CASSGGDRGTNEKLFF.

The chain employs TRBV25-1 and TRBJ2-7, with 10 bases lining up with TRBD2. This CDR3 has 12 residues. J was trimmed by 5 bases and V by 8 bases; bases with no gene match: 3. Germline loops: CDR1 MGHDK, CDR2 SYGVNS. The CDR3 here is CASSLAGNEQYF. CDR3 DNA: TGTGCCAGCTCACTAGCGGGGAACGAGCAGTACTTC.

V gene TRBV5-1 combines with J gene TRBJ1-2; 8 bases fit TRBD1. Germline CDR1 is SGHRS and CDR2 is YFSETQ. This CDR3 spans 15 amino acids. Trimming cost V 5 bases and J 6 bases; bases outside gene matches: 12. CDR3 bases: TGCGCCAGCAGTCGGACCCCTTCAGGGGGCGATGGCTACACCTTC. Its protein is CASSRTPSGGDGYTF.

V and J are TRBV29-1 and TRBJ1-2; D gene unclear. Trimming left V 0 bases short and J 4 bases short, with 9 bases between. Germline CDR1 SQVTM, CDR2 ANQGSEA. The CDR3 sequence is 13 residues long. DNA for the CDR3: TGCAGCGTTGAAGAGAACGGACTCTATGGCTACACCTTC. Protein product: CSVEENGLYGYTF.

V gene TRBV6-5 combines with J gene TRBJ2-5, with 10 bases lining up with TRBD2. Losses at the gene ends were 6 bases for V and 5 bases for J; bases not matched to a gene: 6. Germline CDR1 and CDR2: MNHEY and SVGAGI. The CDR3 covers 14 residues. CDR3 nucleotide sequence: TGTGCCAGCAGGTGGACTAGCGGTCGGGAGACCCAGTACTTC. It codes for CASRWTSGRETQYF.